This is a list of T cell receptor beta chains from one sample in a study of early T cells in non-severe SARS-CoV-2 infection. TCRdb reprocessed the 5' RACE reads via MiXCR and lists one record per CDR3 protein. The sample lists about 56,000 distinct CDR3 sequences, roughly 15% occurring once. Specimen: whole blood, collected at baseline. These receptors all stem from an adult who was a healthcare worker with PCR-confirmed SARS-CoV-2 infection or an uninfected control (not recorded which). CDR3s include the opening cysteine and the closing phenylalanine or tryptophan. D genes are given only for firm matches. Size is stated for part of the rows, as once, few or many counts, or as a class when the clone is expanded.

few	.	TRBV28	TRBJ2-7	TGTGCCAGCAGTTCGTGGGCATTAAGGGGGACCTACGAGCAGTACTTC	CASSSWALRGTYEQYF
.	.	TRBV10-3	TRBJ1-6	TGTGCCATCAGACTCGACAGAGATAATTCACCCCTCCACTTT	CAIRLDRDNSPLHF
.	.	TRBV25-1	TRBJ2-3	TGTGCCAGCAGTCCAAGAGGTTCAGGGGATGGGACAGATACGCAGTATTTT	CASSPRGSGDGTDTQYF
many	.	TRBV7-8	TRBJ1-6	TGTGCCAGCAGCTTAGGGGGACGGCCGAATTCACCCCTCCACTTT	CASSLGGRPNSPLHF
few	.	TRBV11-2	TRBJ2-3	TGTGCCAGCAGCTCGTGGGATACGCAGTATTTT	CASSSWDTQYF
many	.	TRBV5-1	TRBJ2-1	TGCGCCAGCAGCTTGGCAAGGAATGAGCAGTTCTTC	CASSLARNEQFF
few	.	TRBV29-1	TRBJ2-5	TGCAGCATCAAACGGGACCTCGCGGAAGAGACCCAGTACTTC	CSIKRDLAEETQYF
many	TRBD2	TRBV28	TRBJ2-1	TGTGCCAGCAGTTCCCAAGCAAATGCGGGAGGGTACAATGAGCAGTTCTTC	CASSSQANAGGYNEQFF
.	.	TRBV15	TRBJ2-3	TGTGCCACCAGCAGAGATTTTTTCTCTAGCGCAGATACGCAGTATTTT	CATSRDFFSSADTQYF
few	.	TRBV5-1	TRBJ2-5	TGCGCCAGCAGCGGAGATCAAGAGACCCAGTACTTC	CASSGDQETQYF
.	TRBD1	TRBV20-1	TRBJ2-5	TGCAGTGCCCTGACAGGGGGCGGAAAGACCCAGTACTTC	CSALTGGGKTQYF
.	TRBD2	TRBV2	TRBJ2-3	TGTGCCAGCAGTGATTTGACTAGCGGGAGGGAAGGGAGTCCAGATACGCAGTATTTT	CASSDLTSGREGSPDTQYF
many	TRBD2	TRBV10-3	TRBJ2-3	TGTGCCATCACTAAAGGACTAGCGGGGGACGAGCATACGCAGTATTTT	CAITKGLAGDEHTQYF
.	TRBD2	TRBV10-3	TRBJ2-3	TGTGCCATCAGTGTTACTAGCGGGGGCACAGATACGCAGTATTTT	CAISVTSGGTDTQYF
.	TRBD2	TRBV12-5	TRBJ2-1	TGTGCTAGTGGTTTCGGAGCGGGAGAGAGGGAGCAGTTCTTC	CASGFGAGEREQFF
few	.	TRBV7-8	TRBJ1-1	TGTGCCAGCAGCCCGACAGTCCGTATGAACACTGAAGCTTTCTTT	CASSPTVRMNTEAFF
.	TRBD2	TRBV6-6	TRBJ2-1	TGTGCCAGCAGTTACGGGGGGAGCGGGGGCTCCTCCTACAATGAGCAGTTCTTC	CASSYGGSGGSSYNEQFF
.	TRBD1	TRBV3-1	TRBJ1-5	TGTGCCAGCAGCCAGACAGGGTTGCCGTATAGCAATCAGCCCCAGCATTTT	CASSQTGLPYSNQPQHF
few	TRBD1	TRBV4-1	TRBJ1-2	TGCGCCAGCACCTCAAGAGGACAAGACAGGGCTTATGGCTACACCTTC	CASTSRGQDRAYGYTF
.	.	TRBV12-3/TRBV12-4	TRBJ2-7	TGTGCCAGCAGTTTTATGCTGCCGTTGAGCGGAGCGAGCTCCTACGAGCAGTACTTC	CASSFMLPLSGASSYEQYF
few	TRBD2	TRBV28	TRBJ2-7	TGTGCCAGCACCCTTAGCGGGGGCAGCGACGAGCAGTACTTC	CASTLSGGSDEQYF
few	TRBD1	TRBV4-1	TRBJ2-3	TGCGCCAGCAGCCCAGGACAGGCTTTCCAAGCAGATACGCAGTATTTT	CASSPGQAFQADTQYF
many	.	TRBV20-1	TRBJ2-7	TGCAGTGCTAGGTCCGGGACCCACGACTACGAGCAGTACTTC	CSARSGTHDYEQYF
.	.	TRBV6-2/TRBV6-3	TRBJ2-3	TGTGCCAGCAGTCGACCGACTAGACCCACAGATACGCAGTATTTT	CASSRPTRPTDTQYF
.	.	TRBV19	TRBJ2-6	TGTGCCAGTAGTCAGACTGGGGCCAACGTCCTGACTTTC	CASSQTGANVLTF
few	.	TRBV28	TRBJ1-5	TGTGCCAGCAGTTCGGGAGGTCGGGGAGGCAATCAGCCCCAGCATTTT	CASSSGGRGGNQPQHF
few	TRBD1	TRBV7-8	TRBJ1-5	TGTGCCAGCAGCTTCAGGGGGAATCAGCCCCAGCATTTT	CASSFRGNQPQHF
.	TRBD2	TRBV5-1	TRBJ2-3	TGCGCCAGCAACCTAGCGGGGGGGCTAGGTGATACGCAGTATTTT	CASNLAGGLGDTQYF
.	TRBD2	TRBV29-1	TRBJ2-7	TGCAGCGTTGAAAGGCGGGGGGGCGAGCAGTACTTC	CSVERRGGEQYF
many	TRBD1	TRBV18	TRBJ2-7	TGTGCCAGCTCACCGAGGACAGGGGGGACCTCCTACGAGCAGTACTTC	CASSPRTGGTSYEQYF
.	TRBD1	TRBV7-6	TRBJ2-7	TGTGCCAGCAGCCGCGGGACAGGGACTACCTACGAGCAGTACTTC	CASSRGTGTTYEQYF
.	.	TRBV28	TRBJ2-7	TGTGCCAGCGGGGGCCTGACTAGAACCTACGAGCAGTACTTC	CASGGLTRTYEQYF
many	.	TRBV19	TRBJ2-2	TGTGCCAGTAGTATAGACGCGAGAGGACAAGTCAAGACCGGGGAGCTGTTTTTT	CASSIDARGQVKTGELFF
few	.	TRBV6-5	TRBJ2-1	TGTGCCAGCAGGAAGCTCGGCGAGCAGTTCTTC	CASRKLGEQFF
many	TRBD1	TRBV5-4	TRBJ2-1	TGTGCCAGCAGCTCACAGGGGCGTTACAATGAGCAGTTCTTC	CASSSQGRYNEQFF
few	.	TRBV24-1	TRBJ2-3	TGTGCCACCAGTGATCCCAGGTTTACAGATACGCAGTATTTT	CATSDPRFTDTQYF
.	TRBD2	TRBV2	TRBJ2-5	TGTGCCAGCAGTCCTCGGACTAGCGACGGGACCCAGTACTTC	CASSPRTSDGTQYF
many	TRBD2	TRBV7-8	TRBJ2-1	TGTGCCAGCAGCTTAGCGGGAGGGAGGAATGAGCAGTTCTTC	CASSLAGGRNEQFF
.	.	TRBV18	TRBJ1-6	TGTGCCAGCTCACCACAGGATAATTCACCCCTCCACTTT	CASSPQDNSPLHF
few	.	TRBV7-9	TRBJ2-6	TGTGCCAGCAGCTCAGGTGGGGCCAACGTCCTGACTTTC	CASSSGGANVLTF
once	.	TRBV11-2	TRBJ2-3	TGTGCCAGCAGGCCACCTAGCGCCCCAGATACGCAGTATTTT	CASRPPSAPDTQYF
many	.	TRBV29-1	TRBJ2-7	TGCAGCGTTGAAGTGGTCCGGGACGGCTACTACGAGCAGTACTTC	CSVEVVRDGYYEQYF
few	.	TRBV7-9	TRBJ2-3	TGTGCCAGCAGCTCCACCGGGACCCATCCTTCTTTT	CASSSTGTHPSF
.	TRBD1	TRBV13	TRBJ1-3	TGTGCCAGCAGCATTAGAGACAGGGGTCTCGGAAACACCATATATTTT	CASSIRDRGLGNTIYF
few	.	TRBV4-1	TRBJ2-7	TGCGCCAGCAGCCCCCCCCCAATTGTGAAGCAGTACTTC	CASSPPPIVKQYF
.	.	TRBV18	TRBJ1-1	TGTGCCAGCTCCAGCAGTGACGAAGCTTTCTTT	CASSSSDEAFF
few	TRBD1	TRBV2	TRBJ2-7	TGTGCCAGCAGGGTGGACAGGTTAATCGGGTCCTACGAGCAGTACTTC	CASRVDRLIGSYEQYF